This T cell receptor (beta chain) was recovered during a study of response to subunit inactivated influenza vaccine. General study points: Authors suggested few new T cells are recruited by each seasonal influenza vaccination.

One entry per CDR3 protein results from TCRdb running MiXCR on the RT-PCR reads. Of 450,000 to 700,000 distinct CDR3 sequences detected, 11% to 15% appear once; the ten largest clones hold over 8.5%. This clonotype was observed at least ten times. Its antigen is not identified. Per the germline V gene, CDR1 is SQVTM and CDR2 is ANQGSEA. Trimming stripped 3 bases from V and 9 bases from J, with 13 bases between. The CDR3 has 12 amino acids. The clonotype was recovered from a man in his fifties or sixties who received an inactivated influenza vaccine. The rearrangement uses TRBV29-1 and TRBJ2-3, with D perhaps TRBD1 (6 bases). The sample consisted of PBMCs from blood, taken less than 13 days after vaccination. CDR3 amino acids: CSVDTGLGTQYF. The CDR3 DNA reads TGCAGCGTTGACACAGGGCTCGGAACGCAGTATTTT.